This T cell receptor (beta chain) was obtained from a study of cytomegalovirus exposure and HLA in healthy donors. Per the germline V gene, CDR1 is SGHDN and CDR2 is FVKESK. This CDR3 spans 14 amino acids. Trimming removed 4 bases at V and 2 bases at J, with 11 bases between. Vbeta (60) and Jbeta (13) primers were used in the PCR. Only in-frame clones appear in the TCRdb table, and some are missing; sequencing was by immunoSEQ multiplex PCR. The table records 210,000 or so clones, around 89% of them present only once. Source material: PBMCs. The chain has TRBV14 and TRBJ2-5, with D perhaps TRBD2 (5 bases). The TCR comes from a woman aged 18 to 35 in good health and CMV-seronegative. CDR3 coding DNA: TGTGCCAGCAGCCGGGCTAGCCCTCAAGAGACCCAGTACTTC. Protein product: CASSRASPQETQYF.